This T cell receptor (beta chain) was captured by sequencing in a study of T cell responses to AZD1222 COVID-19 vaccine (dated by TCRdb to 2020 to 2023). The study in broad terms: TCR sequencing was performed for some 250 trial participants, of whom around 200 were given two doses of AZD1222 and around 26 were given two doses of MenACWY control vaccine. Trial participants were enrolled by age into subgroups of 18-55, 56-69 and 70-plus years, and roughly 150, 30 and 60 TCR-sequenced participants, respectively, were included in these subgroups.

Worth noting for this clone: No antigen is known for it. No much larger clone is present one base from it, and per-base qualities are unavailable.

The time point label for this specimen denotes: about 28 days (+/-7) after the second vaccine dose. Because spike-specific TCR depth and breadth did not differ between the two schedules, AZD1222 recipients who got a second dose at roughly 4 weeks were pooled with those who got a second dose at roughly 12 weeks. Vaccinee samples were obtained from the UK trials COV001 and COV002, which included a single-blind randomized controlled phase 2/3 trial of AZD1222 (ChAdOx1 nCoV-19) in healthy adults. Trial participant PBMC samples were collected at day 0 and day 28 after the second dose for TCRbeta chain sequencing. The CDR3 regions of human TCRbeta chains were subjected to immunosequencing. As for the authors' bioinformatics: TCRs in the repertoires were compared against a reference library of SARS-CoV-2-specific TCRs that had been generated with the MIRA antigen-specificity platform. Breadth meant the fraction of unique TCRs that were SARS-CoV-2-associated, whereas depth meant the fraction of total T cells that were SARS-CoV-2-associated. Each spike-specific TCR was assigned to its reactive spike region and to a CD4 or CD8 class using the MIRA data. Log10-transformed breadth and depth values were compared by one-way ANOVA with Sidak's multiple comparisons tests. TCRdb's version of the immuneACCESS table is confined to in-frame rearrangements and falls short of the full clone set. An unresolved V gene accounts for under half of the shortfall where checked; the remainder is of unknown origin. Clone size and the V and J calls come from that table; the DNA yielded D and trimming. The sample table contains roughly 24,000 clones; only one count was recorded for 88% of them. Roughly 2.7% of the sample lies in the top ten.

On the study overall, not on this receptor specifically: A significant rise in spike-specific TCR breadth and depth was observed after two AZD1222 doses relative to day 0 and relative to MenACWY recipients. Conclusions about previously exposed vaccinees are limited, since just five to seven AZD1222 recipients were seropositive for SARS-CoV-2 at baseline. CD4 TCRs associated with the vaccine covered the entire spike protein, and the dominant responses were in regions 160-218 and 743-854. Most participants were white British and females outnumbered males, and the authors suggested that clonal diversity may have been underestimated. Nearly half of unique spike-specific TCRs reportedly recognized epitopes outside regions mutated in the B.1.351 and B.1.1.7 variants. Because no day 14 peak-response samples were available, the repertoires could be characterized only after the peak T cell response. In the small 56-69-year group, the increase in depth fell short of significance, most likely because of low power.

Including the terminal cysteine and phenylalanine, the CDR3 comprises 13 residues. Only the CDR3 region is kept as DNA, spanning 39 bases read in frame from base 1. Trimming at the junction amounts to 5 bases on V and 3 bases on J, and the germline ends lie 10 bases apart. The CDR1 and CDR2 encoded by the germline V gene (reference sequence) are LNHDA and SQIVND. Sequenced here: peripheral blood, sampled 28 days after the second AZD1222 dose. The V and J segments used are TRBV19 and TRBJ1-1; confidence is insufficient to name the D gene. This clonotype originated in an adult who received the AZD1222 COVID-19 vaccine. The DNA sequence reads TGTGCCAGTAGTGACTTGGGTTACACTGAAGCTTTCTTT. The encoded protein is CASSDLGYTEAFF.